This T cell receptor (beta chain) was found in a study of patients and donors after allogeneic stem cell transplantation. In its sample, this clonotype was seen a few times. TCRdb analysed the RT-PCR reads with MiXCR anew, one entry per CDR3 protein. The sample consists of about 8,300 distinct CDR3 sequences, roughly 11% of them appearing once. Trimming pared 6 bases from V and 1 base from J, leaving 13 bases between. CDR3 length: 15 residues. In germline, CDR1 is MNHEY, CDR2 SVGAGI. The rearrangement links TRBV6-5 to TRBJ2-1; tentatively, D is TRBD1 (5 bases). This sequence was found in a human donor who was either an allogeneic HSCT recipient or a stem cell or donor lymphocyte infusion donor (not recorded which). It is not recorded whose cells these are; they may come from a transplant donor. Sequenced input: blood, either unsorted or a sorted T cell fraction (not recorded which). The CDR3 spells CASSFGHDSYNEQFF. CDR3 bases: TGTGCCAGCAGCTTTGGACACGATTCCTACAATGAGCAGTTCTTC.